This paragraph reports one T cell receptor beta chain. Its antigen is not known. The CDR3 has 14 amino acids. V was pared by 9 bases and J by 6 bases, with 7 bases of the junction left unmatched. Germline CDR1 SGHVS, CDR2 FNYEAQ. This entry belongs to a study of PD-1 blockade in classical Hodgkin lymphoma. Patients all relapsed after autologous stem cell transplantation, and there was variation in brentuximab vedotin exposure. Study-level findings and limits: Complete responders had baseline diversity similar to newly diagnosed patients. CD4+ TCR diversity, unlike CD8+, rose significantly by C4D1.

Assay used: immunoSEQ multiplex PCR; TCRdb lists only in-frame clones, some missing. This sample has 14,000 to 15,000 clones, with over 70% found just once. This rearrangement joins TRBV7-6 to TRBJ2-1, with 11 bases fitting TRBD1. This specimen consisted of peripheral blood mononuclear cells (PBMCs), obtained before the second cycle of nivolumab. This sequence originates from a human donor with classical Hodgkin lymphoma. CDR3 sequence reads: CASTGTGGGNEQFF. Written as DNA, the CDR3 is TGTGCCAGTACCGGGACAGGGGGGGGCAATGAGCAGTTCTTC.